This T cell receptor beta chain was profiled in a study of T cells in localized non-small cell lung cancer. General observations from the study: Overall survival was longer when the density of T cells in the blood was higher. Uninvolved adjacent lung had more T cell clonality than any other tissue, topping tumor. A median of about 50 clones ranked among the top 100 in tumor appeared in adjacent lung. Sequence data derive from only one tumor region, so heterogeneity remains possible.

To note about this clone: Antigen specificity is unknown.

The repertoire was sequenced with immunoSEQ multiplex PCR; TCRdb's copy has only in-frame clones and lacks some. In the table there are tens of thousands of clones, approximately 88% of which are singletons. Trimming pared 5 bases from V and 4 bases from J, leaving 17 bases between. The CDR3 loop spans 15 amino acids. Looked up from germline, CDR1 is MNHEY and CDR2 is SVGAGI. The receptor was derived from a female donor aged 60 or older with stage I lung adenocarcinoma. The sample consisted of peripheral blood, taken before any cancer treatment. V usage is TRBV6-5 and J usage is TRBJ1-2, with no clear D. The CDR3 DNA follows: TGTGCCAGCAGTACCAGTCTGGGGATCGGCTATGGCTACACCTTC. Amino acid sequence: CASSTSLGIGYGYTF.